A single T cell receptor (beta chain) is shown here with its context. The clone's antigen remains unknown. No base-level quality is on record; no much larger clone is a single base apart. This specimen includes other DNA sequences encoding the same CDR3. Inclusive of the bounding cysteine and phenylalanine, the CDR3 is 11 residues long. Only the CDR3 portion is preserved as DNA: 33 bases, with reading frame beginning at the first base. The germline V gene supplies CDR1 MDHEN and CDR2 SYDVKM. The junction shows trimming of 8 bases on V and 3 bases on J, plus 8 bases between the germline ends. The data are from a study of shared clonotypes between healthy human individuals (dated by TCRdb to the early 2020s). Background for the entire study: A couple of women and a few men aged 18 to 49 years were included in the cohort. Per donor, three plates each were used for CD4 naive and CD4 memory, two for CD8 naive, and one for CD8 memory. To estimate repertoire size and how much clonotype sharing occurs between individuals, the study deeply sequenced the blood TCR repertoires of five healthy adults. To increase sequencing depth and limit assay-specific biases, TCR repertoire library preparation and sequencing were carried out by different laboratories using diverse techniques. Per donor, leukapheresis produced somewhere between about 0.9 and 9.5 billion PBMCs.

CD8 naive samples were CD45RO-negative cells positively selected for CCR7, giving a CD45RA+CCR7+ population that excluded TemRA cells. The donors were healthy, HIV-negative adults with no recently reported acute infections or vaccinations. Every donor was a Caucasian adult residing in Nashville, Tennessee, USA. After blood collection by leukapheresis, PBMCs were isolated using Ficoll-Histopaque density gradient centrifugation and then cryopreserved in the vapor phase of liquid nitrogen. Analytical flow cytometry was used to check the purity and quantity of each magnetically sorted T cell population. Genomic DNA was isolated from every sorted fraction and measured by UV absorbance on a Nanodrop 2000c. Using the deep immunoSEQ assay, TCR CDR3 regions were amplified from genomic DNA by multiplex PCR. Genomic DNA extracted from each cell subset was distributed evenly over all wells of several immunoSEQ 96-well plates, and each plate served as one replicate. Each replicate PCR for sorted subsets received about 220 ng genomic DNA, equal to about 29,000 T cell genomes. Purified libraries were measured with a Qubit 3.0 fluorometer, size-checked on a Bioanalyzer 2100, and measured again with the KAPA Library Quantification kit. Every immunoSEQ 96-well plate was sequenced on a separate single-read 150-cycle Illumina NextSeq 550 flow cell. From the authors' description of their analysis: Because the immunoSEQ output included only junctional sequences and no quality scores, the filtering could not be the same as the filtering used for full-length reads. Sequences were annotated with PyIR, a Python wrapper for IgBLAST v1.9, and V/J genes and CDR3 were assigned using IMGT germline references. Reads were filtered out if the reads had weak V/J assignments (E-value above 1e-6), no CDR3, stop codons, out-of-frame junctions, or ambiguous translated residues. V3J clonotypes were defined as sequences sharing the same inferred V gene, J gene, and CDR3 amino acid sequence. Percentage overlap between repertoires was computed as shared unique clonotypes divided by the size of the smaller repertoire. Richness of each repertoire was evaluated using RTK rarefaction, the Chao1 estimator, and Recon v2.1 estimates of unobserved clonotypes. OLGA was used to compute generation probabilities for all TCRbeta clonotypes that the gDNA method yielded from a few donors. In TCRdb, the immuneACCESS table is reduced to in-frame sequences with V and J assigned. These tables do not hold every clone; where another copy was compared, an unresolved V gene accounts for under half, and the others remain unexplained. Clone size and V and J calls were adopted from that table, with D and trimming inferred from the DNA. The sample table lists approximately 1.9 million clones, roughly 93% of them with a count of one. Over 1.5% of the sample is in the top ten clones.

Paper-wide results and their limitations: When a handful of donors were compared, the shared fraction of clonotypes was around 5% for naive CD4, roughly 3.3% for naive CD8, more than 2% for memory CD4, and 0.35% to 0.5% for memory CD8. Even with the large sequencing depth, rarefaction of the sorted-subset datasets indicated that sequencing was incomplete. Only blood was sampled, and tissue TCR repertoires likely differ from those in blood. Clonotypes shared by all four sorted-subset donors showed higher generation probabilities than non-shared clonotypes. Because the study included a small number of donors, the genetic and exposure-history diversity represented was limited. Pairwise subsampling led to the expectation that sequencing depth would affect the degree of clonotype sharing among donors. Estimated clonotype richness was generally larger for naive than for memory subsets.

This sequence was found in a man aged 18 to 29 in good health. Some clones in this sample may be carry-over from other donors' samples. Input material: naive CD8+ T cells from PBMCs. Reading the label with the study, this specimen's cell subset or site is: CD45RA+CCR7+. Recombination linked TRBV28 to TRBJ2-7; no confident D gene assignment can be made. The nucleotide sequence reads TGTGCCAGCTCCGAACTCTACGAGCAGTACTTC. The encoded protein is CASSELYEQYF.